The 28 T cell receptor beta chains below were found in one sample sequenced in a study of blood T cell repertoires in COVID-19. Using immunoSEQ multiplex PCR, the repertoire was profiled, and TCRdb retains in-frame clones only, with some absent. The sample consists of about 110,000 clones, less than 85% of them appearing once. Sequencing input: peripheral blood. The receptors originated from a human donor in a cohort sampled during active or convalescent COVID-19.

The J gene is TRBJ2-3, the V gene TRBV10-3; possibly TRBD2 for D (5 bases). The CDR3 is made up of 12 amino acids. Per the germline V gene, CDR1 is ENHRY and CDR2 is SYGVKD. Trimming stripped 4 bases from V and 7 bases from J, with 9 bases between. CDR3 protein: CAISAERNTQYF. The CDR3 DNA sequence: TGTGCCATCAGTGCGGAGCGGAATACGCAGTATTTT.

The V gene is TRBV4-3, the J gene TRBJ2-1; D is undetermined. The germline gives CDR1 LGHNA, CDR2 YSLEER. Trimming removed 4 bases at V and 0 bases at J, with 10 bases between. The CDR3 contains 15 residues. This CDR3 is CASSRRVSSYNEQFF. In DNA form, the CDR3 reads TGCGCCAGCAGCCGTCGGGTTAGCTCCTACAATGAGCAGTTCTTC.

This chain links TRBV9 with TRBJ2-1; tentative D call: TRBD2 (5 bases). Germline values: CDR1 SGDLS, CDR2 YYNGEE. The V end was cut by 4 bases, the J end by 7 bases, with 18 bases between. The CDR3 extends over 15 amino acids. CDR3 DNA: TGTGCCAGCAGCTCTAGGCCGTTTACTAGGAATGAGCAGTTCTTC. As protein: CASSSRPFTRNEQFF. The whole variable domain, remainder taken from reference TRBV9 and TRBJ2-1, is DSGVTQTPKHLITATGQRVTLRCSPRSGDLSVYWYQQSLDQGLQFLIQYYNGEERAKGNILERFSAQQFPDLHSELNLSSLELGDSALYFCASSSRPFTRNEQFFGPGTRLTVL.

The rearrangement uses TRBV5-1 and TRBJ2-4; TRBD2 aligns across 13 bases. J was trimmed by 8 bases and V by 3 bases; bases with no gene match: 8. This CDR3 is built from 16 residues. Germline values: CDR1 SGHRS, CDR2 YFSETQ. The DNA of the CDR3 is TGCGCCAGCAGCTCAGGACTAGCGGGGGCCGGAGACATTCAGTACTTC. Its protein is CASSSGLAGAGDIQYF.

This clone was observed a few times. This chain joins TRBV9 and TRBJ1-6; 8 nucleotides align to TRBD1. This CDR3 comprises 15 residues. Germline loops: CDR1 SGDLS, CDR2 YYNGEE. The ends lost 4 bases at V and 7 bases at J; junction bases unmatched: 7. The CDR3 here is CASSPQDRENSPLHF. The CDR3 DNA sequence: TGTGCCAGCAGCCCCCAGGACAGGGAGAATTCACCCCTCCACTTT.

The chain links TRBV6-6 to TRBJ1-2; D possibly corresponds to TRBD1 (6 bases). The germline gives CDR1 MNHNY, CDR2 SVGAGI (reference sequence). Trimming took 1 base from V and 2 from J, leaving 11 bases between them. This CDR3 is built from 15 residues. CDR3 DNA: TGTGCCAGCAGTTACTGGGAGGGACAAAACTATGGCTACACCTTC. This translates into CASSYWEGQNYGYTF.

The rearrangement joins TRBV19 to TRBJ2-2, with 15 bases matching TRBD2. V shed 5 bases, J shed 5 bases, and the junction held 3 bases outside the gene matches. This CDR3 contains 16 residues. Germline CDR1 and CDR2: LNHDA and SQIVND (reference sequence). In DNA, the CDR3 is TGTGCCAGTAGTGTCGGACTAGCGGGGGGGACCGGGGAGCTGTTTTTT. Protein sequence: CASSVGLAGGTGELFF. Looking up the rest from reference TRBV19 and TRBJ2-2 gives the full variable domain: DGGITQSPKYLFRKEGQNVTLSCEQNLNHDAMYWYRQDPGQGLRLIYYSQIVNDFQKGDIAEGYSVSREKKESFPLTVTSAQKNPTAFYLCASSVGLAGGTGELFFGEGSRLTVL.

The CDR3 sequence is CSATGYNEQFF. CDR3 coding DNA: TGCAGTGCTACAGGTTACAATGAGCAGTTCTTC. The chain is built from TRBV20-1 and TRBJ2-1, with no clear D. V lost 4 bases, J lost 4 bases, and 5 bases lay in between. Germline CDR1 and CDR2: DFQATT and SNEGSKA (reference sequence). The CDR3 runs 11 residues.

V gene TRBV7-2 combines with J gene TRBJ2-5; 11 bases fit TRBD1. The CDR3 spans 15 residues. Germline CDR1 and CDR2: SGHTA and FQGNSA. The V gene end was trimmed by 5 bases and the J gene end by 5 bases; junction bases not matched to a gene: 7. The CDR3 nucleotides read TGTGCCAGCAGCCCGTGGACAGGGGGCCGGGAGACCCAGTACTTC. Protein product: CASSPWTGGRETQYF.

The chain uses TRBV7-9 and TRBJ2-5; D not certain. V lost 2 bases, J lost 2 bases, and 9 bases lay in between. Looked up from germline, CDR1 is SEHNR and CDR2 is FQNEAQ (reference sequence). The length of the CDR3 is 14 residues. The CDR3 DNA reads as TGTGCCAGCAGCTTAAATTCGGGTCAAGAGACCCAGTACTTC. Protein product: CASSLNSGQETQYF.

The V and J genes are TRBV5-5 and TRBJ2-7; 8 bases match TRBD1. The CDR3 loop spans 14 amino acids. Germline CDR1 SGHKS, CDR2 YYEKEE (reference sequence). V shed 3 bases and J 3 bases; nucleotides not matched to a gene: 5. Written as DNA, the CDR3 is TGTGCCAGCAGCTCCGGACAGGGCTTCTACGAGCAGTACTTC. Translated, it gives CASSSGQGFYEQYF.

CDR3 coding DNA: TGTGCCAGCAGCTTAAATCCCAGGCCCGCAACTAATGAAAAACTGTTTTTT. Its translation is CASSLNPRPATNEKLFF. This sequence joins TRBV11-2 and TRBJ1-4; the D is unclear. CDR3 length: 17 amino acids. Between the trimmed V and J ends, which lost 2 bases and 0 bases, there was a span of 13 bases. Germline CDR1 SGHAT, CDR2 FQNNGV.

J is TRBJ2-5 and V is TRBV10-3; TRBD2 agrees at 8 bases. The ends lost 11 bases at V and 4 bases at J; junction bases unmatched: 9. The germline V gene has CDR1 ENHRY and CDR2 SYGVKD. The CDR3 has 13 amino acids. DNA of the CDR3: TGTGCCTCCAGCCTAGCGGGCGGAGAGACCCAGTACTTC. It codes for CASSLAGGETQYF.

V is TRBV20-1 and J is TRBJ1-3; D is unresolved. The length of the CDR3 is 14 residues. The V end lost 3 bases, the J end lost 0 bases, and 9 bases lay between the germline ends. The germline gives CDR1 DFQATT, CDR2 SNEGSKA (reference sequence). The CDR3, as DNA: TGCAGTGCTAGTCGCGGGTTCTCTGGAAACACCATATATTTT. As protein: CSASRGFSGNTIYF.

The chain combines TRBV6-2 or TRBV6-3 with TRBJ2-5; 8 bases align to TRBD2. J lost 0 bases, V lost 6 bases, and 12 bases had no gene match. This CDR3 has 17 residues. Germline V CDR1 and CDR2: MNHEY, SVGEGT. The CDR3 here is CASSVRVQRGYQETQYF. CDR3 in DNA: TGTGCCAGCAGCGTACGGGTGCAGCGGGGGTACCAAGAGACCCAGTACTTC.

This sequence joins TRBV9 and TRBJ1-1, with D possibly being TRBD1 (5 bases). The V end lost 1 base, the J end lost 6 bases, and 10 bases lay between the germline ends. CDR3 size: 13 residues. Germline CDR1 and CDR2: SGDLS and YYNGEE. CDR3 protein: CASSVSARAEAFF. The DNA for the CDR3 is TGTGCCAGCAGCGTAAGTGCCAGGGCTGAAGCTTTCTTT.

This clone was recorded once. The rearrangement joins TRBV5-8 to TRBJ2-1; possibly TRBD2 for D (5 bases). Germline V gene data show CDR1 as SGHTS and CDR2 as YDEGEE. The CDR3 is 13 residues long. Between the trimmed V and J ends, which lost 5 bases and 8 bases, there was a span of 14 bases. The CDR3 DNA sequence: TGTGCCAGCAGTGGGCGGGTTCTGCATGAGCAGTTCTTC. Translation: CASSGRVLHEQFF. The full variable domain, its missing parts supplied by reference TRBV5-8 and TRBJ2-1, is EAGVTQSPTHLIKTRGQQATLRCSPISGHTSVYWYQQALGLGLQFLLWYDEGEERNRGNFPPRFSGRQFPNYSSELNVNALELEDSALYLCASSGRVLHEQFFGPGTRLTVL.

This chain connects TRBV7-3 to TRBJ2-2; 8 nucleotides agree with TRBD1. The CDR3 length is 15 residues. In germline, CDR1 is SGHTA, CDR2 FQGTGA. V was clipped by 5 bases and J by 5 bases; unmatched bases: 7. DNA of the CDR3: TGTGCCAGCAGCCTTGACAGGGGCATGACCGGGGAGCTGTTTTTT. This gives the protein CASSLDRGMTGELFF.

CDR3 amino acids: CASSQGWRDSYNEQFF. The DNA for the CDR3 is TGTGCCAGCAGCCAAGGATGGCGGGACTCCTACAATGAGCAGTTCTTC. The rearrangement uses TRBV14 and TRBJ2-1, with a weak D call TRBD2 (6 bases). V was trimmed by 1 base and J by 0 bases, leaving 10 bases between them. Looked up from germline, CDR1 is SGHDN and CDR2 is FVKESK. This CDR3 has 16 amino acids.

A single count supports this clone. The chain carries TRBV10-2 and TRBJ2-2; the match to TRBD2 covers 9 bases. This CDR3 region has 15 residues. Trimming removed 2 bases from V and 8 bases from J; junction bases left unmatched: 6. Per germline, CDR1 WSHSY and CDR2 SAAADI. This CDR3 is CASSERRGGQGELFF. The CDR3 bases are TGCGCCAGCAGTGAGCGGCGGGGGGGCCAGGGGGAGCTGTTTTTT.

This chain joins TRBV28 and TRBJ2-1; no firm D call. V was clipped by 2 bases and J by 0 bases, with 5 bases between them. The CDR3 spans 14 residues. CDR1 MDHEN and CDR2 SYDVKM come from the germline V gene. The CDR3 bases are TGTGCCAGCAGTTTACCGAGCTCCTACAATGAGCAGTTCTTC. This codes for CASSLPSSYNEQFF. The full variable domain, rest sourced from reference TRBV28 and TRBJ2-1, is DVKVTQSSRYLVKRTGEKVFLECVQDMDHENMFWYRQDPGLGLRLIYFSYDVKMKEKGDIPEGYSVSREKKERFSLILESASTNQTSMYLCASSLPSSYNEQFFGPGTRLTVL.

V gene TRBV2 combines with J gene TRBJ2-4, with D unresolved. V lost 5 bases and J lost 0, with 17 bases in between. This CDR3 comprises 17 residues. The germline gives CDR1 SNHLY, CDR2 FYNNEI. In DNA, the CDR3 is TGTGCCAGCAGTCCCCCGAACGTAAACATAGCCAAAAACATTCAGTACTTC. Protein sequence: CASSPPNVNIAKNIQYF.

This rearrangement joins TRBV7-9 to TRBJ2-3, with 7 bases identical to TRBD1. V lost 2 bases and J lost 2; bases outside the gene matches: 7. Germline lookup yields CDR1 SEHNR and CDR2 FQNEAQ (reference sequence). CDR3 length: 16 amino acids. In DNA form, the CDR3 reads TGTGCCAGCAGCTTAACTGTTGGGACAGTCACAGATACGCAGTATTTT. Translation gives CASSLTVGTVTDTQYF. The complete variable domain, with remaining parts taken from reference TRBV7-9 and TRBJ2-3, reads DTGVSQNPRHKITKRGQNVTFRCDPISEHNRLYWYRQTLGQGPEFLTYFQNEAQLEKSRLLSDRFSAERPKGSFSTLEIQRTEQGDSAMYLCASSLTVGTVTDTQYFGPGTRLTVL.

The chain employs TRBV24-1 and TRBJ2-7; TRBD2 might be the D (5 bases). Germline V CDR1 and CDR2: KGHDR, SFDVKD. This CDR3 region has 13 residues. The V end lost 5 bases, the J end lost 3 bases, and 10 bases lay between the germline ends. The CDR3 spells CATSVGIGYEQYF. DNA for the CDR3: TGTGCCACCAGTGTCGGGATCGGCTACGAGCAGTACTTC.

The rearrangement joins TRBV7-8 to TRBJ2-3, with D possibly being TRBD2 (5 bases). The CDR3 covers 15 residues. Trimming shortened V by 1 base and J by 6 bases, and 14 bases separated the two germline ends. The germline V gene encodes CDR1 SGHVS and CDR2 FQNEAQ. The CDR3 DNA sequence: TGTGCCAGCAGCTTAGGGACGGTCCGGGGTGATACGCAGTATTTT. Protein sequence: CASSLGTVRGDTQYF.

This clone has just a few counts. The CDR3 sequence: CASSLATDYGYTF. The CDR3 coding sequence is TGCGCCAGCAGCTTGGCGACAGATTATGGCTACACCTTC. The rearrangement uses TRBV5-1 and TRBJ1-2, with a weak D call TRBD1 (5 bases). Germline CDR1 reads SGHRS; CDR2 reads YFSETQ. This CDR3 comprises 13 residues. V lost 0 bases, J lost 5 bases, and 8 bases lay in between. Full variable domain (remainder filled in from reference TRBV5-1 and TRBJ1-2): KAGVTQTPRYLIKTRGQQVTLSCSPISGHRSVSWYQQTPGQGLQFLFEYFSETQRNKGNFPGRFSGRQFSNSRSEMNVSTLELGDSALYLCASSLATDYGYTFGSGTRLTVV.

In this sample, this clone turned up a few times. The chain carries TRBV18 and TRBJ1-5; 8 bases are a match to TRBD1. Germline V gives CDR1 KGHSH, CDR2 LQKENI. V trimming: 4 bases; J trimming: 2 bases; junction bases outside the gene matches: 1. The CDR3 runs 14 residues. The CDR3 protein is CASSRGQGNQPQHF. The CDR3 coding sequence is TGTGCCAGCTCACGGGGACAGGGCAATCAGCCCCAGCATTTT. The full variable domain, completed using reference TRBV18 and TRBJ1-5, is NAGVMQNPRHLVRRRGQEARLRCSPMKGHSHVYWYRQLPEEGLKFMVYLQKENIIDESGMPKERFSAEFPKEGPSILRIQQVVRGDSAAYFCASSRGQGNQPQHFGDGTRLSIL.

The CDR3 is CASSILSDWPEGQYF. CDR3 nucleotides: TGTGCCAGCAGCATCCTGTCGGACTGGCCCGAGGGGCAGTACTTC. The rearrangement uses TRBV21-1 and TRBJ2-7; TRBD2, the table's D call, was not compared with the DNA. TRBV21-1 is a documented pseudogene. This CDR3 has 15 residues.